These 26 T cell receptor beta chains were sequenced from one sample in a study of T cell clonality in common variable immunodeficiency. Generated by immunoSEQ multiplex PCR, the TCRdb table keeps only in-frame clones and is missing some. Observed in the sample are about 33,000 clones, none of them singletons. Sequenced input: peripheral blood mononuclear cells. The receptors derive from a person aged 18 to 70 in good health.

Only a few counts were recorded for this clone. The observed sequence ends 3 residues before the CDR3 terminus, with the missing tail filled in from the germline J gene. The chain uses TRBV2 and TRBJ1-5; 7 nucleotides align to TRBD1. CDR3 length: 15 amino acids. V was pared by 5 bases and J by 6 bases, with 10 bases of the junction left unmatched. The germline CDR1 and CDR2 sequences are SNHLY and FYNNEI. The CDR3 is CASSSLDREGQPQHF. The DNA read from the CDR3 is TGTGCCAGCAGTTCCCTAGACAGGGAGGGTCAGCCC. The variable domain in full, with the rest retrieved from reference TRBV2 and TRBJ1-5, is EPEVTQTPSHQVTQMGQEVILRCVPISNHLYFYWYRQILGQKVEFLVSFYNNEISEKSEIFDDQFSVERPDGSNFTLKIRSTKLEDSAMYFCASSSLDREGQPQHFGDGTRLSIL.

This clone was detected many times. The CDR3 goes on 3 residues after the read ends, and that part is filled in from the germline J gene. V and J are TRBV10-1 and TRBJ2-1; 11 bases align to TRBD2. J was trimmed by 9 bases and V by 6 bases; bases with no gene match: 7. The CDR3 contains 14 residues. Germline values: CDR1 WNHNN, CDR2 SYGVQD (reference sequence). The CDR3 DNA, read in part, is TGCGCCAGCAGCTCACTAGCGGGAGTTAGTGAG. Translated, it gives CASSSLAGVSE. The complete CDR3 protein is CASSSLAGVSEQFF.

Many counts were recorded for this clone. The CDR3 is cut off 3 residues early in the read; its end comes from the germline J gene. The chain uses TRBV13 and TRBJ1-2, with 7 bases lining up with TRBD1. Germline V gene lookup returns CDR1 PRHDT and CDR2 FYEKMQ (reference sequence). The CDR3 is made up of 13 amino acids. J gave up 3 bases and V 5 bases, and 3 bases lay outside the gene matches. CDR3 sequence reads: CASSPGTDYGYTF. The sequenced part of the CDR3 DNA is TGTGCCAGCAGCCCCGGGACAGACTATGGC.

Concerning this clone itself: The read ends 3 residues shy of where the CDR3 ends; the end is completed using the germline J gene. The chain uses TRBV7-9 and TRBJ2-7; TRBD1 matches at 10 bases. CDR1 is SEHNR and CDR2 is FQNEAQ in the germline V gene (reference sequence). V shed 3 bases, J shed 4 bases, and the junction held 6 bases outside the gene matches. The CDR3 is made up of 15 amino acids. CDR3: CASSFLPGQGYEQYF. Partial CDR3 DNA: TGTGCCAGCAGCTTCCTCCCGGGACAGGGGTACGAG.

Only a few counts were recorded for this clone. The CDR3 extends 3 residues past the end of the read, so its final part is completed from the germline J gene. The chain has TRBV2 and TRBJ2-5; D may be TRBD2 (6 bases). The CDR3 consists of 15 residues. Trimming shortened V by 8 bases and J by 2 bases, and 18 bases separated the two germline ends. Germline values: CDR1 SNHLY, CDR2 FYNNEI. CDR3: CASHRGFGQQETQYF. The covered CDR3 bases are TGTGCCAGCCATCGGGGGTTCGGACAACAAGAGACC.

This clone has more than one count but fewer than ten. The CDR3 is CASSLGRRVQNTEAFF. The sequenced CDR3 bases are TGCGCCAGCAGCTTGGGAAGGAGGGTCCAGAACACTGAA. This chain connects TRBV5-1 to TRBJ1-1; D not certain. The read stops 3 residues short of the end of the CDR3; the missing end is completed from the germline J gene. V was cut by 0 bases and J by 1 base, with 13 bases left in between. The CDR3 is made up of 16 amino acids. Germline loops: CDR1 SGHRS, CDR2 YFSETQ.

Ten or more counts support this clone. The read falls 3 residues short of the CDR3 end, and the missing part is taken from the germline J gene. This sequence joins TRBV19 and TRBJ2-3, with 8 bases fitting TRBD1. J gave up 5 bases and V 8 bases, and 6 bases lay outside the gene matches. Germline loops: CDR1 LNHDA, CDR2 SQIVND (reference sequence). The CDR3 contains 13 residues. The part of the CDR3 DNA that was read is TGTGCCAGTGAGGACAGGGCGGGAGATACG. Translated, it gives CASEDRAGDT. The whole CDR3 sequence reads CASEDRAGDTQYF.

This clone is judged medium-sized (0.01 to 0.1%). Read data end 3 residues before the CDR3 end; the end is taken from the germline J gene. The chain employs TRBV19 and TRBJ1-5; TRBD1 matches 9 bases. There are 15 residues in the CDR3. Trimming removed 9 bases from V and 5 bases from J; junction bases left unmatched: 11. Germline loops: CDR1 LNHDA, CDR2 SQIVND (reference sequence). The covered CDR3 bases are TGTGCCAGCACGAGGGACAGGGAGTGGTATCAGCCC. Residues: CASTRDREWYQP. The whole CDR3 region reads CASTRDREWYQPQHF.

This clone has a handful of counts. The CDR3 end is not reached by the read, which stops 3 residues before it; the germline J gene fills it in. The V and J genes are TRBV30 and TRBJ1-2; D is possibly TRBD1 (5 bases). Germline CDR1 is GTSNPN and CDR2 is SVGIG (reference sequence). The CDR3 is 15 residues long. Here the CDR3 reads CAWINRGGVGSVYTF. The covered CDR3 bases are TGTGCCTGGATTAACCGGGGCGGGGTGGGGAGTGTC. Variable domain in full (rest from reference TRBV30 and TRBJ1-2): SQTIHQWPATLVQPVGSPLSLECTVEGTSNPNLYWYRQAAGRGLQLLFYSVGIGQISSEVPQNLSASRPQDRQFILSSKKLLLSDSGFYLCAWINRGGVGSVYTFGSGTRLTVV.

Of note for this clone: The read finishes 3 residues shy of the CDR3 end, and the germline J gene is used to complete it. The rearrangement joins TRBV7-6 to TRBJ1-1; TRBD1 matches at 8 bases. The CDR3 contains 16 residues. Germline V gene sequence: CDR1 SGHVS, CDR2 FNYEAQ. Trimming took 5 bases from V and 1 from J; bases not matched to a gene: 9. The CDR3 bases that were read are TGTGCCAGCAGCCTTGGACAGGGAATTAGGAACACTGAA. Translation: CASSLGQGIRNTE. The full CDR3 reads CASSLGQGIRNTEAFF.

Details on this clone: The read gets to within 3 residues of the CDR3 end, and the germline J gene fills in the rest. This rearrangement joins TRBV30 to TRBJ1-4; D is possibly TRBD1 (5 bases). The CDR3 spans 20 residues. The V end was cut by 4 bases, the J end by 1 base, with 28 bases between. Germline lookup yields CDR1 GTSNPN and CDR2 SVGIG (reference sequence). CDR3 DNA, as far as it was read: TGTGCCTGGAAATTATACAGGAGCGGGACGTCAGAAGTAACTAATGAAAAA. Protein sequence: CAWKLYRSGTSEVTNEK. In full, the CDR3 is CAWKLYRSGTSEVTNEKLFF.

This clone was recorded at least ten times. The read comes to an end 3 residues before the CDR3 does, leaving the germline J gene to fill in the end. The chain joins TRBV20-1 to TRBJ1-1; tentative D call: TRBD1 (6 bases). The CDR3 runs to 14 residues. Trimming pared 4 bases from V and 3 bases from J, leaving 15 bases between. Germline CDR1 DFQATT, CDR2 SNEGSKA (reference sequence). CDR3 loop: CSAKKTGLDTEAFF. The CDR3 bases that were read are TGCAGTGCTAAAAAAACAGGGTTGGACACTGAA.

This clone was seen at least ten times. The CDR3 end falls 3 residues outside the read, so it is completed with the germline J gene. The J gene is TRBJ1-2, the V gene TRBV5-1; D unresolved. In germline, CDR1 is SGHRS, CDR2 YFSETQ. The ends were cut back, 7 bases at V and 2 bases at J, with 21 bases in the middle. This CDR3 spans 16 amino acids. The covered CDR3 bases are TGCGCCAGCGCTACCCTAAGACCCGGAGGGAACTATGGC. Amino acid sequence: CASATLRPGGNYG. The whole CDR3 region reads CASATLRPGGNYGYTF.

This clone was recorded many times. The read halts 3 residues ahead of the CDR3 end, with the missing end drawn from the germline J gene. The V call is TRBV11-2, the J call TRBJ2-2; a possible D gene is TRBD2 (5 bases). Germline V gene lookup returns CDR1 SGHAT and CDR2 FQNNGV. V lost 1 base to trimming and J lost 1 base, with 7 bases between them. This CDR3 comprises 15 residues. CDR3 residues: CASSLGTVNTGELFF. The DNA read from the CDR3 is TGTGCCAGCAGCTTAGGGACTGTGAACACCGGGGAG.

This clone appeared many times. With the read ending 3 residues before the CDR3 end, the germline J gene is used to fill in that end. The chain carries TRBV30 and TRBJ1-4, with 7 bases identical to TRBD1. V lost 4 bases to trimming and J lost 8 bases; unmatched junction nucleotides: 10. This CDR3 has 14 amino acids. The germline CDR1 and CDR2 sequences are GTSNPN and SVGIG (reference sequence). The CDR3 loop reads CAWTSTGRGEKLFF. Incomplete CDR3 DNA: TGTGCCTGGACCTCGACAGGGCGAGGGGAAAAA.

This clone has more than one count but fewer than ten. The DNA ends 3 residues before the CDR3 does, and the rest of the CDR3 is filled in from the germline J gene. The rearrangement links TRBV30 to TRBJ2-2, with D hard to call. Germline-derived CDR1 and CDR2 are GTSNPN and SVGIG (reference sequence). The CDR3 runs to 14 residues. The part of the CDR3 DNA that was read is TGTGCCTGTAGCCTTGTAGATGATAATTCACCG. Translated, it gives CACSLVDDNSP. The whole CDR3 protein is CACSLVDDNSPLFF.

This clone was recorded many times. The read comes to an end 3 residues before the CDR3 does, leaving the germline J gene to fill in the end. The chain links TRBV7-8 to TRBJ1-2; possibly TRBD1 for D (6 bases). Germline CDR1 and CDR2: SGHVS and FQNEAQ. V gave up 4 bases and J gave up 4 bases, with 16 bases separating them. The CDR3 loop spans 15 amino acids. The CDR3 sequence is CASSSHRVAIYGYTF. Partial CDR3 DNA: TGTGCCAGCAGCTCTCACAGGGTAGCTATCTATGGC.

This clone was detected ten times or more. The sequence runs out 3 residues before the end of the CDR3; the remainder is reconstructed from the germline J gene. The J gene is TRBJ2-5, the V gene TRBV20-1; TRBD1 matches at 8 bases. The CDR3 spans 18 residues. CDR1 and CDR2 from the germline V gene are DFQATT and SNEGSKA (reference sequence). V trimming: 4 bases; J trimming: 3 bases; junction bases outside the gene matches: 19. The CDR3 spells CSAMAVGQATIGEETQYF. The sequenced part of the CDR3 DNA is TGCAGTGCTATGGCGGTGGGACAGGCTACGATTGGGGAAGAGACC.

Ten or more counts support this clone. A much larger clone lies one base from this, so it may be a read error. The CDR3 end falls 3 residues outside the read, so it is completed with the germline J gene. The J gene is TRBJ2-2, the V gene TRBV4-2, with a weak D call TRBD1 (5 bases). Germline lookup yields CDR1 LGHNA and CDR2 YNFKEQ. CDR3 size: 20 residues. Here the CDR3 reads CASSRKIDMHPFSGANVLFF. The CDR3 bases that were read are TGTGCCAGCAGCCGAAAAATCGACATGCACCCTTTCTCTGGGGCCAACGTG.

As concerns this clone: Read sequence stops 3 residues before the CDR3 end, and the germline J gene provides the missing end. The chain recombines TRBV7-9 with TRBJ1-1, with 10 bases fitting TRBD1. CDR1 is SEHNR and CDR2 is FQNEAQ in the germline V gene (reference sequence). V shed 6 bases and J 5 bases; nucleotides not matched to a gene: 6. The CDR3 covers 14 residues. The CDR3 here is CASSDRGPFTEAFF. CDR3 bases read: TGTGCCAGCAGTGACAGGGGGCCATTTACTGAA.

In this sample, this clone turned up many times. Sequencing ends 3 residues short of the CDR3 end; the germline J gene provides the rest. This chain uses TRBV20-1 with TRBJ2-3; the match to TRBD2 covers 9 bases. The J segment lost 6 bases and the V segment lost 0 bases, leaving 7 bases of the junction unmatched. The CDR3 is made up of 15 amino acids. Germline CDR1 DFQATT, CDR2 SNEGSKA (reference sequence). The sequenced part of the CDR3 DNA is TGCAGTGCTAGAGAGCGGGAGGGCCTCGGGGATACG. Protein: CSAREREGLGDT. The complete CDR3 protein is CSAREREGLGDTQYF.

A note on this clone: The sequence runs out 3 residues before the end of the CDR3; the remainder is reconstructed from the germline J gene. The chain has TRBV19 and TRBJ1-2; the D is unclear. This CDR3 has 12 amino acids. Germline values: CDR1 LNHDA, CDR2 SQIVND (reference sequence). This chain's CDR3 is CASSMVTDGYTF. The CDR3 DNA, read in part, is TGTGCCAGTAGTATGGTGACTGACGGC.

In this sample, this clone turned up many times. Incomplete CDR3 DNA: TGTGCCAGCAGCTTGACGGGGGTCGGTACCGGGGAG. Residues: CASSLTGVGTGE. The whole CDR3 region reads CASSLTGVGTGELFF. This chain connects TRBV5-6 to TRBJ2-2; perhaps TRBD2 as D (6 bases). Read coverage stops 3 residues before the CDR3 terminus; the germline J gene supplies the remainder. Trimming cost V 1 base and J 5 bases, with 12 bases left between them. Looked up from germline, CDR1 is SGHDT and CDR2 is YYEEEE. This CDR3 contains 15 residues.

This clone was found many times. A read error may account for a junction end that differs from germline. The CDR3 sequence: CASSLDWGLAGVGEQFF. The covered CDR3 bases are TGTGCTAGCAGCTTAGATTGGGGCCTAGCGGGAGTCGGTGAG. This chain uses TRBV7-7 with TRBJ2-1; TRBD2 matches at 10 bases. The read stops 3 residues short of the end of the CDR3; the missing end is completed from the germline J gene. This CDR3 has 17 residues. The V gene's germline CDR1 is SSHAT and CDR2 FNYEAQ (reference sequence).

Many counts were recorded for this clone. Read data end 3 residues before the CDR3 end; the end is taken from the germline J gene. The V and J genes are TRBV2 and TRBJ1-1, with D perhaps TRBD1 (5 bases). This CDR3 has 16 amino acids. CDR1 is SNHLY, CDR2 FYNNEI, per germline. The ends were cut back, 7 bases at V and 2 bases at J, with 20 bases in the middle. The sequenced part of the CDR3 DNA is TGTGCCAGCATTAATGAATCGGGGGGAGCAAACACTGAA. It is translated as CASINESGGANTE. Given in full, the CDR3 is CASINESGGANTEAFF.

This clone was found many times. The CDR3 extends 3 residues past the end of the read, so its final part is completed from the germline J gene. The J gene is TRBJ2-4, the V gene TRBV19; TRBD2 agrees at 14 bases. J gave up 2 bases and V 5 bases, and 5 bases lay outside the gene matches. Germline CDR1 reads LNHDA; CDR2 reads SQIVND (reference sequence). The length of the CDR3 is 17 residues. Partial CDR3 DNA: TGTGCCAGTAGTGCGGGACTAGCGGGAGTGTCCAAAAACATT. This gives the protein CASSAGLAGVSKNI. The entire CDR3 protein is CASSAGLAGVSKNIQYF.